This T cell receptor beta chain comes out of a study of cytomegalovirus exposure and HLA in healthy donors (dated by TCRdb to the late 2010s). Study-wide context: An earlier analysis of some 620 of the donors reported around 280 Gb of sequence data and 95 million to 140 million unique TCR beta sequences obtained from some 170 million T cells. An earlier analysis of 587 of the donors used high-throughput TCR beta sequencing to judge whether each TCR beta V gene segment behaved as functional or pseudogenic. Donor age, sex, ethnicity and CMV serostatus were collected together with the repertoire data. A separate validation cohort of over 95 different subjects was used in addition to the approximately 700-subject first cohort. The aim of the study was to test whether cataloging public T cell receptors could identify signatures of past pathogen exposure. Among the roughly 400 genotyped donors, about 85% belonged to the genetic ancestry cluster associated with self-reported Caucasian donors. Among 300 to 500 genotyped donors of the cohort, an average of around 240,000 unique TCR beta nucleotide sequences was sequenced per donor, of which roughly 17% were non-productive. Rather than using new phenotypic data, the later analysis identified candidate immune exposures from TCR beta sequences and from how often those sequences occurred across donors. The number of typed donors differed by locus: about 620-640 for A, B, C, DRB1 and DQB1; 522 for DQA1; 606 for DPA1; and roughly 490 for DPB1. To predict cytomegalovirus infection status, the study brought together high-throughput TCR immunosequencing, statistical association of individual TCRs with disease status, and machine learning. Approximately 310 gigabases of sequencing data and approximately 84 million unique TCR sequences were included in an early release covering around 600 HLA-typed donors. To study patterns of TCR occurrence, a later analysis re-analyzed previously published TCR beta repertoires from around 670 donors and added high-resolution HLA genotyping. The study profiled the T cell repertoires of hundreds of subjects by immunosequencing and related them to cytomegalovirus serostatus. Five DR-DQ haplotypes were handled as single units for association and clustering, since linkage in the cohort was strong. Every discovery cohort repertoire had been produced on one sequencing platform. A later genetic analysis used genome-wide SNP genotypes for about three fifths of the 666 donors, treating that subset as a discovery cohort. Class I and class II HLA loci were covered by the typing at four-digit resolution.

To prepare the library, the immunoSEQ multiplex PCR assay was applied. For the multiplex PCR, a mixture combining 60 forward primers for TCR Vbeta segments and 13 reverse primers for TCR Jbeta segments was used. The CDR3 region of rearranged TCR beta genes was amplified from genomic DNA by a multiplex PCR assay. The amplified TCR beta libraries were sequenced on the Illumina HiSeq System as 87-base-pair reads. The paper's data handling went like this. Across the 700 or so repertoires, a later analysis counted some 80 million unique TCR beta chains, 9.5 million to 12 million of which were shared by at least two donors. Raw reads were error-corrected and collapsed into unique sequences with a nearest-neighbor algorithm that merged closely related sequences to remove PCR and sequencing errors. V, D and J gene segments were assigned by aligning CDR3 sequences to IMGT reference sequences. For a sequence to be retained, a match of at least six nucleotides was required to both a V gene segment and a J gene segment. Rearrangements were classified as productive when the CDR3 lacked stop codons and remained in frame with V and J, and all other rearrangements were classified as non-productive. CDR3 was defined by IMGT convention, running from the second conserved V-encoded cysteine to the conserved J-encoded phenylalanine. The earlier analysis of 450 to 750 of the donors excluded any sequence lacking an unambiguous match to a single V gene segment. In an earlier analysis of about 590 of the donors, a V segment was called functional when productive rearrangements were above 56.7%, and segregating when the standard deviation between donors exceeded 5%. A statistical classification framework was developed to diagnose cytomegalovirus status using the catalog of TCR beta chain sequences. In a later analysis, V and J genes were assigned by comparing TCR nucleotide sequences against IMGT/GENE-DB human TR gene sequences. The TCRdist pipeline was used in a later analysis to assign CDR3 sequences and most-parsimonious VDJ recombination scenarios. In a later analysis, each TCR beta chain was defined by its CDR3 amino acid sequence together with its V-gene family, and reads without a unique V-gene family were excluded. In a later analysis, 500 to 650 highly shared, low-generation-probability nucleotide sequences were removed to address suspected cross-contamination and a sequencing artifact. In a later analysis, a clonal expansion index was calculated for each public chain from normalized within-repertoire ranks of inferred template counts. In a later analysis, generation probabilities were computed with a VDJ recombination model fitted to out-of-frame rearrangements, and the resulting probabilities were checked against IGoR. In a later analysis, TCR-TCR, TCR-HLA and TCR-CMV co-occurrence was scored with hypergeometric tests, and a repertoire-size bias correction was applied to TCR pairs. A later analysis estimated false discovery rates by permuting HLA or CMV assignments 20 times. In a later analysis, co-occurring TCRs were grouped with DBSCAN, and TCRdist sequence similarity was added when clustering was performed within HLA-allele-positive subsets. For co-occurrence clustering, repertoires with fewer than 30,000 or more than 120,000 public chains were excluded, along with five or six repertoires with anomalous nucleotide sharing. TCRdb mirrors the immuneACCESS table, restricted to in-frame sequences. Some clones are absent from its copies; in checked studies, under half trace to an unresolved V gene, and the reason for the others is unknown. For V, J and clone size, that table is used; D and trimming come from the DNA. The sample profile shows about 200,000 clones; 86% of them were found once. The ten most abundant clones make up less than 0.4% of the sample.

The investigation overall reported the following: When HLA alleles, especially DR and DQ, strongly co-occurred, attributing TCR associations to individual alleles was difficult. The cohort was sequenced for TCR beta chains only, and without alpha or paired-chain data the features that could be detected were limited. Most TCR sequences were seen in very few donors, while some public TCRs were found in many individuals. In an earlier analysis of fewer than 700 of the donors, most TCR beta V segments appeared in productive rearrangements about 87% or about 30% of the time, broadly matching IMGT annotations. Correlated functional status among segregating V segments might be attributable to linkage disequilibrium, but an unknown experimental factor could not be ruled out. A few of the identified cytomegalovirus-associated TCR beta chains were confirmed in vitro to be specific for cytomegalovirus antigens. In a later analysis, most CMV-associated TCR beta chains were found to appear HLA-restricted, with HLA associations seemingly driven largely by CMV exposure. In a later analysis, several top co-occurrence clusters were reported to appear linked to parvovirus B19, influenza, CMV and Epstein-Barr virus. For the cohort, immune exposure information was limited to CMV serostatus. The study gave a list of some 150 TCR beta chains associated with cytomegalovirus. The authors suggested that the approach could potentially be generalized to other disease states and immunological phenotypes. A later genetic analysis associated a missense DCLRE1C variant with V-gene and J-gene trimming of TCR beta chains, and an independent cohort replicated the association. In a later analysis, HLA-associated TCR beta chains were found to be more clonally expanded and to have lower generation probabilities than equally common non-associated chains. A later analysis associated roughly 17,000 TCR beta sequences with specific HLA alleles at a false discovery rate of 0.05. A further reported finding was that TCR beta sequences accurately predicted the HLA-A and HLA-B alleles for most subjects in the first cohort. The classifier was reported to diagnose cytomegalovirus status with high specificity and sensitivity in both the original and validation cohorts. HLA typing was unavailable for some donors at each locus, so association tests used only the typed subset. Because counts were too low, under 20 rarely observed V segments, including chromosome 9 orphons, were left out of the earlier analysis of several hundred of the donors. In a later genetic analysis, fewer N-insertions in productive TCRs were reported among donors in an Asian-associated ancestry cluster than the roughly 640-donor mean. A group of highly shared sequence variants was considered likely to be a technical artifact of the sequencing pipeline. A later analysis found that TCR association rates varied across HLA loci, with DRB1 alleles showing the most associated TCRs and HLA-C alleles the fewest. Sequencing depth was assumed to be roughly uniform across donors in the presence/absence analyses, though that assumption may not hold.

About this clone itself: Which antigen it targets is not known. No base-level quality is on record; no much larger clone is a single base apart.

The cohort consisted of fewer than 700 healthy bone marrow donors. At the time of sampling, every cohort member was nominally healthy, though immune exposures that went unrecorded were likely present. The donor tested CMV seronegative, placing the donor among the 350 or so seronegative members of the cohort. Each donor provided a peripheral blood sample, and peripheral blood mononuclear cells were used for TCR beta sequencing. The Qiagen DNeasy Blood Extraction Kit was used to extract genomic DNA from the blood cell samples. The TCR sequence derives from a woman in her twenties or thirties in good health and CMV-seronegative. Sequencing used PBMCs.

The bases are TGTGCCATCAGTGACTACACAGATACGCAGTATTTT. Its protein reads: CAISDYTDTQYF. The chain uses TRBV10-3 and TRBJ2-3, with the D gene call left open. From its cysteine to its phenylalanine, the CDR3 spans 12 amino acids. Kept here is only the CDR3 DNA, which spans 36 bases and is read in frame from base 1. Deletion took 3 bases off V and 2 bases off J, with a span of 3 bases between the germline ends. According to the germline V gene, CDR1 reads ENHRY and CDR2 reads SYGVKD.